This entry concerns a single T cell receptor (beta chain). Its specificity is unknown. The data belong to a study of OX40 agonist ivuxolimab in advanced cancers. Study conclusions and caveats: Specificity for antigen went undetermined in the expanded peripheral T cells.

Profiling relied on immunoSEQ multiplex PCR, and the TCRdb table lists in-frame clones only, not all of them. The sample comprises some 16,000 clones, roughly 88% of which are singletons, and 29% rests with the top ten. Trimming removed 3 bases from V and 3 bases from J; junction bases left unmatched: 9. This CDR3 region has 16 residues. CDR1 MDHEN and CDR2 SYDVKM come from the germline V gene. The sequences come from CD4+ or CD8+ T cells sorted from blood, collected in a trial of the OX40 agonist ivuxolimab. The genes are TRBV28 and TRBJ2-5; 8 nucleotides match TRBD1. The sequence came from an adult with an advanced solid tumor such as melanoma, head and neck, liver or kidney cancer. In DNA form, the CDR3 reads TGTGCCAGCAGTTTTTCTGGACAGGGAGGCGAAGAGACCCAGTACTTC. It encodes CASSFSGQGGEETQYF.